This is a list of T cell receptor beta chains from one sample in a study of T-cell reconstitution after alpha-beta-depleted transplantation in children. TCRdb re-called the PCR reads through MiXCR, storing one row per CDR3 protein. The top ten clones hold roughly 2.5% of a sample with a few hundred thousand distinct CDR3 sequences, under 30% of them seen once. The sequences come from PBMCs, collected before TCRalphabeta/CD19-depleted stem cell transplant. These TCRs come from a girl between 2 and 10 years old with Fanconi anemia, due to receive a stem cell transplant. Both conserved end residues are part of each CDR3. Each record gives: V gene, clone size, J gene, D gene, CDR3 protein, CDR3 DNA. D genes are given only for firm matches. Part of the rows lack a size; the others show once, few, many or a class for expanded clones.

>TRBV12-3/TRBV12-4|few|TRBJ2-2|NA
CASTTGTQYRELFF
TGTGCCAGCACCACCGGGACTCAGTACCGGGAGCTGTTTTTT
>TRBV10-3|many|TRBJ2-1|TRBD2
CAISESGMRGGNEQFF
TGTGCCATCAGTGAGTCTGGGATGCGGGGGGGCAATGAGCAGTTCTTC
>TRBV30|many|TRBJ2-6|NA
CAWSDPPGAGANVLTF
TGTGCCTGGAGCGACCCCCCAGGGGCTGGGGCCAACGTCCTGACTTTC
>TRBV20-1|NA|TRBJ1-2|NA
CSASKGAVNYGYTF
TGCAGTGCTAGTAAAGGGGCGGTAAACTATGGCTACACCTTC
>TRBV20-1|NA|TRBJ2-5|NA
CSARDVVAWSGTQYF
TGCAGTGCTAGAGATGTAGTAGCTTGGAGCGGGACCCAGTACTTC
>TRBV23-1|NA|TRBJ1-4|NA
CASSQISILPLTRNEKLFF
TGCGCCAGCAGTCAAATTTCGATCCTCCCTCTAACCCGAAATGAAAAACTGTTTTTT
>TRBV28|few|TRBJ2-1|NA
CASSLVIGGNEQFF
TGTGCCAGCAGTTTGGTAATTGGGGGGAATGAGCAGTTCTTC
>TRBV7-2|NA|TRBJ1-2|TRBD1
CASSLAFAGQGTYGYTF
TGTGCCAGCAGCTTAGCATTTGCGGGACAGGGGACCTATGGCTACACCTTC
>TRBV28|many|TRBJ1-2|NA
CAILRSGGYNYGYTF
TGTGCCATCCTCAGGTCGGGCGGATATAACTATGGCTACACCTTC
>TRBV20-1|few|TRBJ1-2|NA
CSASGFGYTF
TGCAGTGCTAGTGGTTTTGGCTACACCTTC
>TRBV20-1|many|TRBJ2-7|TRBD2
CSVGTSGSHEQYF
TGCAGTGTAGGGACTAGCGGGAGTCACGAGCAGTACTTC
>TRBV29-1|many|TRBJ2-3|TRBD1
CSERQGSSTDTQYF
TGCAGCGAGCGACAGGGCTCGAGCACAGATACGCAGTATTTT
>TRBV10-3|few|TRBJ2-1|NA
CAISAPGGGVTYNEQFF
TGTGCCATCAGTGCCCCTGGGGGCGGGGTCACCTACAATGAGCAGTTCTTC
>TRBV7-8|few|TRBJ2-1|NA
CASGLGAYNEQFF
TGTGCCAGCGGGCTAGGGGCCTACAATGAGCAGTTCTTC
>TRBV20-1|few|TRBJ1-4|NA
CSARYPGWAEKLFF
TGCAGTGCTAGATACCCAGGGTGGGCTGAAAAACTGTTTTTT
>TRBV7-3|many|TRBJ2-3|NA
CASSFGTSQDTQYF
TGTGCCAGCAGCTTCGGGACCTCACAAGATACGCAGTATTTT
>TRBV20-1|many|TRBJ2-2|TRBD1
CSSKTGGAGELFF
TGCAGTTCAAAGACAGGGGGCGCCGGGGAGCTGTTTTTT
>TRBV29-1|many|TRBJ2-7|TRBD1
CSVQGTSYEQYF
TGCAGCGTACAGGGGACATCCTACGAGCAGTACTTC
>TRBV24-1|many|TRBJ2-1|NA
CATSDFGAVYNEQFF
TGTGCCACCAGTGATTTCGGGGCCGTATACAATGAGCAGTTCTTC
>TRBV7-2|NA|TRBJ2-7|TRBD2
CASSLDAGAYEQYF
TGTGCCAGCAGCTTAGACGCGGGGGCCTACGAGCAGTACTTC
>TRBV7-9|few|TRBJ2-5|NA
CASSLDPEETQYF
TGTGCCAGCAGCTTAGACCCCGAGGAGACCCAGTACTTC
>TRBV7-2|many|TRBJ2-5|TRBD2
CASSLLAGQETQYF
TGTGCCAGCAGCTTACTAGCGGGGCAAGAGACCCAGTACTTC
>TRBV30|few|TRBJ2-7|TRBD1
CAWRPGQGAWAEQYF
TGTGCCTGGAGGCCGGGACAGGGGGCATGGGCCGAGCAGTACTTC
>TRBV7-2|many|TRBJ2-7|NA
CASRIGQKYEQYF
TGTGCCAGCAGGATTGGACAGAAATACGAGCAGTACTTC
>TRBV12-3/TRBV12-4|few|TRBJ1-1|NA
CASSPWYNRVRKPQNTEAFF
TGTGCCAGCAGTCCGTGGTATAACAGGGTGAGGAAACCTCAGAACACTGAAGCTTTCTTT
>TRBV29-1|many|TRBJ2-1|TRBD2
CSVSSGRAAWQFF
TGCAGCGTTAGTAGCGGGAGGGCCGCATGGCAGTTCTTC
>TRBV7-2|many|TRBJ2-1|NA
CASSSALAYNEQFF
TGTGCCAGCAGCAGCGCACTAGCCTACAATGAGCAGTTCTTC
>TRBV29-1|few|TRBJ2-7|NA
CSVVRFVESYEQYF
TGCAGCGTTGTGAGGTTCGTCGAATCCTACGAGCAGTACTTC
>TRBV28|NA|TRBJ2-1|NA
CASQTGPYNEQFF
TGTGCCAGCCAGACAGGACCCTACAATGAGCAGTTCTTC
>TRBV12-3/TRBV12-4|many|TRBJ2-1|TRBD2
CASSLSGMGYNEQFF
TGTGCCAGCAGTTTAAGCGGGATGGGGTACAATGAGCAGTTCTTC
>TRBV28|NA|TRBJ1-1|NA
CASSLSGVAEAFF
TGTGCCAGCAGTTTATCGGGGGTAGCTGAAGCTTTCTTT
>TRBV7-2|NA|TRBJ2-7|TRBD1
CASSFLRTGGLNEQYF
TGTGCCAGCAGCTTCCTCCGGACAGGGGGCCTTAACGAGCAGTACTTC
>TRBV12-3/TRBV12-4|many|TRBJ2-7|NA
CASRSGTGTHEQYF
TGTGCCAGCAGGTCCGGAACCGGGACCCACGAGCAGTACTTC
>TRBV6-5|NA|TRBJ1-5|NA
CASSRPNQPQHF
TGTGCCAGCAGTCGCCCCAATCAGCCCCAGCATTTT
>TRBV23-1|NA|TRBJ2-1|TRBD2
CASSQSRGDEYAYNEQFF
TGCGCCAGCAGTCAATCGCGGGGGGATGAATATGCCTACAATGAGCAGTTCTTC
>TRBV7-2|NA|TRBJ1-6|NA
CASSLSRAGNSPLHF
TGTGCCAGCAGCTTAAGTAGGGCGGGGAATTCACCCCTCCACTTT
>TRBV15|many|TRBJ1-5|NA
CATSRAFNQPQHF
TGTGCCACCAGCAGGGCCTTCAATCAGCCCCAGCATTTT
>TRBV29-1|few|TRBJ2-1|TRBD2
CSVTPGTSGYNEQFF
TGCAGCGTGACTCCAGGGACTAGCGGCTACAATGAGCAGTTCTTC
>TRBV4-2|NA|TRBJ2-7|NA
CASSQVQWDERYEQYF
TGTGCCAGCAGCCAAGTTCAATGGGACGAGCGCTACGAGCAGTACTTC
>TRBV20-1|NA|TRBJ2-7|TRBD2
CSARDLAGEQYF
TGCAGTGCTAGAGATCTAGCGGGAGAGCAGTACTTC
>TRBV6-5|NA|TRBJ2-7|NA
CASSYSRVPYEQYF
TGTGCCAGCAGTTACTCCAGGGTCCCCTACGAGCAGTACTTC
>TRBV5-1|NA|TRBJ2-1|NA
CASSLVRGGLARYNEQFF
TGCGCCAGCAGCTTGGTACGCGGGGGCCTAGCACGCTACAATGAGCAGTTCTTC